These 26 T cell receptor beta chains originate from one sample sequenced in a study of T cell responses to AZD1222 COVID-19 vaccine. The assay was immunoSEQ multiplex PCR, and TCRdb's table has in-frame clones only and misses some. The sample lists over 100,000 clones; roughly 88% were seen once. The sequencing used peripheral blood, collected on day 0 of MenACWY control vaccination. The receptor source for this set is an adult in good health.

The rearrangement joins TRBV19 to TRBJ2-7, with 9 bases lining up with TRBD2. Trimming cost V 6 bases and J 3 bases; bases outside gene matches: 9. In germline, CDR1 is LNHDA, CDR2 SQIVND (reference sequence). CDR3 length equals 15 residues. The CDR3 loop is CASSNSGSGVYEQYF. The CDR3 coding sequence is TGTGCCAGTAGCAATAGCGGGAGCGGAGTCTACGAGCAGTACTTC.

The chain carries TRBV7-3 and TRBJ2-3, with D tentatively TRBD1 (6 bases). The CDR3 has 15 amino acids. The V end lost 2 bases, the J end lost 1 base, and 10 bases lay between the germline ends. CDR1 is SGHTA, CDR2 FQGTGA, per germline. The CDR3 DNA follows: TGTGCCAGCAGCTTAGGGGCAGGGGGCACAGATACGCAGTATTTT. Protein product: CASSLGAGGTDTQYF.

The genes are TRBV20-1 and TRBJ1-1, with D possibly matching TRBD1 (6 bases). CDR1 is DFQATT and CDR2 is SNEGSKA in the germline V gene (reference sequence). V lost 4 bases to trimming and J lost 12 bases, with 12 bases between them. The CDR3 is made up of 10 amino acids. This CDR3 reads CSAMGAGTFF. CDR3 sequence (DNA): TGCAGTGCTATGGGGGCAGGGACTTTCTTT.

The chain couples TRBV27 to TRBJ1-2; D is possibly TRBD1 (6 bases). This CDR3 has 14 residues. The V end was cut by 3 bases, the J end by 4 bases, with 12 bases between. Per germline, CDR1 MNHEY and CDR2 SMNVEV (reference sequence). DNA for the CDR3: TGTGCCAGCAGTTTCGGGGGGGCGGGCTATGGCTACACCTTC. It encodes CASSFGGAGYGYTF.

In DNA, the CDR3 is TGTGCCAGCAGCTGGGCGTCGAGCGGGCCTCCCTACGAGCAGTACTTC. As protein: CASSWASSGPPYEQYF. V and J are TRBV6-6 and TRBJ2-7; TRBD2 is a possible D gene (6 bases). CDR1 and CDR2 from the germline V gene are MNHNY and SVGAGI (reference sequence). The CDR3 runs to 16 residues. Trimming left V 6 bases short and J 2 bases short, with 20 bases between.

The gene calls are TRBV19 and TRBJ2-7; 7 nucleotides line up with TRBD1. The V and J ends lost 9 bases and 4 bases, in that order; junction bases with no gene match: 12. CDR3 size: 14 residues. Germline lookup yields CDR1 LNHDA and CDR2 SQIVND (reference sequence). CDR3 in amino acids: CASSRQGDGYEQYF. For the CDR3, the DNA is TGTGCCAGCTCTCGCCAGGGGGACGGATACGAGCAGTACTTC.

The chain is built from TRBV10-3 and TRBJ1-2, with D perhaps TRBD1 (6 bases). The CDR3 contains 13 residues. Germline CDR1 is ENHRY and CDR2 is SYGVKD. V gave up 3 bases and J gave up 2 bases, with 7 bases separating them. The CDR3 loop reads CAISEGQNYGYTF. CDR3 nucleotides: TGTGCCATCAGTGAAGGACAGAACTATGGCTACACCTTC.

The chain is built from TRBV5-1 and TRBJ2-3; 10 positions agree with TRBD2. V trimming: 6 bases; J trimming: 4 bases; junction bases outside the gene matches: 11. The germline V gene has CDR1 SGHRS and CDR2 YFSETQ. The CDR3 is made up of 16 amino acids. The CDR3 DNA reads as TGCGCCAGCACCCGAACCAGCGGGGGGGCCGCAGATACGCAGTATTTT. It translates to CASTRTSGGAADTQYF.

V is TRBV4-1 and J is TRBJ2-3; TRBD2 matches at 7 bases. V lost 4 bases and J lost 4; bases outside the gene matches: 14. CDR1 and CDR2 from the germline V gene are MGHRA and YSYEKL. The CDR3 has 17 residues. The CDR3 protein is CASSPVVGGRKADTQYF. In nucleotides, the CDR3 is TGCGCCAGCAGCCCGGTTGTGGGCGGGAGAAAGGCAGATACGCAGTATTTT.

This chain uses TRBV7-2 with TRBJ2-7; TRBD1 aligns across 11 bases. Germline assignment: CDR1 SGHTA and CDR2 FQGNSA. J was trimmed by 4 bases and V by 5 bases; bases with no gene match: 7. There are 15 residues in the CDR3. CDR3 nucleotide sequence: TGTGCCAGCAGCCCCACCGGGACAGGGGGGTACGAGCAGTACTTC. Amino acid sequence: CASSPTGTGGYEQYF. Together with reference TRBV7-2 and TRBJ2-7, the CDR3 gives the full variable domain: GAGVSQSPSNKVTEKGKDVELRCDPISGHTALYWYRQSLGQGLEFLIYFQGNSAPDKSGLPSDRFSAERTGGSVSTLTIQRTQQEDSAVYLCASSPTGTGGYEQYFGPGTRLTVT.

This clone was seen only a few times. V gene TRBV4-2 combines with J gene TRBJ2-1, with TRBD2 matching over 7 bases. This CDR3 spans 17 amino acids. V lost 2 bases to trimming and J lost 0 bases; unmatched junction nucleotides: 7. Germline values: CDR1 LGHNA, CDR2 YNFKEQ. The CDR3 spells CASSQTTSSSSYNEQFF. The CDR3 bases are TGTGCCAGCAGCCAAACGACTAGCTCGAGCTCCTACAATGAGCAGTTCTTC.

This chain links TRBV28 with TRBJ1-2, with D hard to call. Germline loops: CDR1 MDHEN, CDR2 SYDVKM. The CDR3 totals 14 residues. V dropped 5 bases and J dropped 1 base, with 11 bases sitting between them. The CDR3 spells CASSGQSLNYGYTF. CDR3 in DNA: TGTGCCAGCAGTGGGCAGTCCCTTAACTATGGCTACACCTTC.

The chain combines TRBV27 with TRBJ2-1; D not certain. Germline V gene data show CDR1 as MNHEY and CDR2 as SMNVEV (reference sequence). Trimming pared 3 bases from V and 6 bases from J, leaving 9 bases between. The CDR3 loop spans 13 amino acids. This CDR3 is CASSFNRGNEQFF. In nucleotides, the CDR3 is TGTGCCAGCAGTTTTAACCGCGGCAATGAGCAGTTCTTC.

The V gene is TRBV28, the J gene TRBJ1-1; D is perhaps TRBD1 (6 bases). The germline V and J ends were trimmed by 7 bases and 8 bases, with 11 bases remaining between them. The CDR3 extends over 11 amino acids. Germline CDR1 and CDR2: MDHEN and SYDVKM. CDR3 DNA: TGTGCCAGCATCCAACAGGGCGAAGCTTTCTTT. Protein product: CASIQQGEAFF.

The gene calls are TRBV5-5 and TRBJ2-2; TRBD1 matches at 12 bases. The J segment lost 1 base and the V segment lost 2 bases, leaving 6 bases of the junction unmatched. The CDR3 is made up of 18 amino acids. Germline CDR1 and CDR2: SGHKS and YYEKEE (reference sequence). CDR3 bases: TGTGCCAGCAGCTTAGGGACAGGGGGCGCGAGGAACACCGGGGAGCTGTTTTTT. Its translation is CASSLGTGGARNTGELFF.

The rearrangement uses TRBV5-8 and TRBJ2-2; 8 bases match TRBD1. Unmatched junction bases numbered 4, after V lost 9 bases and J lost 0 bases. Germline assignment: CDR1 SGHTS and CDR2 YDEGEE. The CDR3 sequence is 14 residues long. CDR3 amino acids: CATRTGTNTGELFF. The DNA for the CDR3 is TGTGCCACCAGGACAGGGACGAACACCGGGGAGCTGTTTTTT. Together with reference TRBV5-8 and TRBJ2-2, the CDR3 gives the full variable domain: EAGVTQSPTHLIKTRGQQATLRCSPISGHTSVYWYQQALGLGLQFLLWYDEGEERNRGNFPPRFSGRQFPNYSSELNVNALELEDSALYLCATRTGTNTGELFFGEGSRLTVL.

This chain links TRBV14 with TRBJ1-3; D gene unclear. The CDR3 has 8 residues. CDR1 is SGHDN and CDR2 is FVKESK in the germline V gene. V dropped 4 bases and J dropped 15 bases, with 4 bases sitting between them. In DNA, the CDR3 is TGTGCCAGCAGCCGAGAATATTTT. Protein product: CASSREYF.

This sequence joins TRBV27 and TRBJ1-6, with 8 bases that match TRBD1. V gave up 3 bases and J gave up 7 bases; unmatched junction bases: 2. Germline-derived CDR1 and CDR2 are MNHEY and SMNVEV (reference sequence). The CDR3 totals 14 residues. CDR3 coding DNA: TGTGCCAGCAGTTTCCGGGACAGGAATTCACCCCTCCACTTT. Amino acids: CASSFRDRNSPLHF.

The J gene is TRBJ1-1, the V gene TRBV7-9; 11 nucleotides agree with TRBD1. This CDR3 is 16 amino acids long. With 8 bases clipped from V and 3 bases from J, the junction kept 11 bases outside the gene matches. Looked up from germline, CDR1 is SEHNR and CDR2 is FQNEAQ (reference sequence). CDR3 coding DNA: TGTGCCAGCTCCCCAAGGCGGACAGGGGGCGACACTGAAGCTTTCTTT. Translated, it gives CASSPRRTGGDTEAFF.

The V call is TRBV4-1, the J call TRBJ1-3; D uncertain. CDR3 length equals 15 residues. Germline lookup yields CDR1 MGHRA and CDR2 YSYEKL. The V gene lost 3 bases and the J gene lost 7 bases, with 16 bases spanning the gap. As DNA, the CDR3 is TGCGCCAGCAGCCAGGATTCAGTGACATCTAACACCATATATTTT. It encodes CASSQDSVTSNTIYF.

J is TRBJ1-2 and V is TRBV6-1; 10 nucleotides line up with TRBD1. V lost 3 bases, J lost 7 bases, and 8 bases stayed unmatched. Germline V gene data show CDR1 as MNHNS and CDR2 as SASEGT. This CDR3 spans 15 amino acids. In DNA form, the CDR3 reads TGTGCCAGCAGTGAGCCGTGGGACAGGGGATCTGGCTACACCTTC. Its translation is CASSEPWDRGSGYTF.

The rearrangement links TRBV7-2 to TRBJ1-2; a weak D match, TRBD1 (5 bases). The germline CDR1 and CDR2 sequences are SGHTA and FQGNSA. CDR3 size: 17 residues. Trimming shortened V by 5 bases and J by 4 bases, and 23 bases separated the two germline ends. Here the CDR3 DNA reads TGTGCCAGCAGCAATGGACCCCAGGTCACCGGGGCCTATGGCTACACCTTC. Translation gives CASSNGPQVTGAYGYTF.

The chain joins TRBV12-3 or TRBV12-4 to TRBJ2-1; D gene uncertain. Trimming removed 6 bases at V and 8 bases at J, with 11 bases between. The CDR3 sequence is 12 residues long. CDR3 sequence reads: CASRRPGDEQFF. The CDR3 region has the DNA TGTGCCAGCAGGCGCCCAGGAGATGAGCAGTTCTTC.

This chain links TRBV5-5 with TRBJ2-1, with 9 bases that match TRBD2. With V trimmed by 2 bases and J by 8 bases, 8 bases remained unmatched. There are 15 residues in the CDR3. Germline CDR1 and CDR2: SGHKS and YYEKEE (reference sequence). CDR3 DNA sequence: TGTGCCAGCAGCTTATTGCGGGGGGGCCGGGATGAGCAGTTCTTC. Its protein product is CASSLLRGGRDEQFF.

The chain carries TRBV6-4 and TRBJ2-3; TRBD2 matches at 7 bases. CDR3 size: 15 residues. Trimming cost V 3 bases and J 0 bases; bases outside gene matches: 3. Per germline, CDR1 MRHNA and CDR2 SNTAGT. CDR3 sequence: CASSEDSGSTDTQYF. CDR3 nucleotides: TGTGCCAGCAGTGAGGATAGCGGGAGCACAGATACGCAGTATTTT.

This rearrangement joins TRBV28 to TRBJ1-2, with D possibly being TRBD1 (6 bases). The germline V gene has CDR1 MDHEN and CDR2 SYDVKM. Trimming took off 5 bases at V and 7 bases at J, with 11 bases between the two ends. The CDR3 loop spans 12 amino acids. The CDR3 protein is CASSMGGSGYTF. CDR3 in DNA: TGTGCCAGCAGTATGGGGGGCTCTGGCTACACCTTC.